This is a list of T cell receptor beta chains from one sample in a study of blood T cell repertoires in COVID-19. Clones were read by immunoSEQ multiplex PCR, and TCRdb kept only the in-frame ones, dropping some. The table records 300,000 to 350,000 clones, roughly nine tenths of them present only once. Sequenced input: PBMCs or T cells enriched from blood (not recorded which). The receptors were sampled from a woman aged 25 to 39 who had been exposed to COVID-19. Each CDR3 is given with its conserved first and last residue. Each record gives: J gene, V gene, CDR3 length, clone size, D gene, CDR3 DNA, CDR3 protein. The D gene is left open where the match is weak. The size entry is marked missing in some rows and otherwise reads once, few, many or a size class.

>TRBJ1-2|TRBV12-1|18|NA|NA
TGTGCCAGCAGCTTGACCCCGTCGGGACAGGGAAAAATCTATGGCTACACCTTC
CASSLTPSGQGKIYGYTF
>TRBJ2-1|TRBV4-1|18|NA|NA
TGCGCCAGCAGCCAAGATCTGGCCCAAAGGACAGCATACAATGAGCAGTTCTTC
CASSQDLAQRTAYNEQFF
>TRBJ1-2|TRBV2|14|NA|TRBD1
TGTGCCAGCAGCCTAGGGGGCGCGGGCTATGGCTACACCTTC
CASSLGGAGYGYTF
>TRBJ2-5|TRBV10-3|15|NA|TRBD1
TGTGCCATACAGGCCCGGGACAGTGCCGAAGAGACCCAGTACTTC
CAIQARDSAEETQYF
>TRBJ1-1|TRBV11-3|13|NA|NA
TGTGCCAGCAGCGCATCTTCGGTCACTGAAGCTTTCTTT
CASSASSVTEAFF
>TRBJ1-1|TRBV19|15|NA|TRBD1
TGTGCCAGTAGTCCGACGGGTGCAGGGGGATCTGAAGCTTTCTTT
CASSPTGAGGSEAFF
>TRBJ2-2|TRBV7-9|15|few|NA
TGTGCCAGCAGCCTAAATAAACAGGGTATCGGGGAGCTGTTTTTT
CASSLNKQGIGELFF
>TRBJ1-4|TRBV18|17|NA|NA
TGTGCCAGCTCACCAAGCCGGACAGAAGCAACTAATGAAAAACTGTTTTTT
CASSPSRTEATNEKLFF
>TRBJ2-3|TRBV5-1|15|NA|NA
TGCGCCAGCAGCTTTTGGGGGGATGTAACAGATACGCAGTATTTT
CASSFWGDVTDTQYF
>TRBJ1-2|TRBV6-5|14|NA|NA
TGTGCCAGCAGCCCCGCCCAGGGGATCTATGGCTACACCTTC
CASSPAQGIYGYTF
>TRBJ2-1|TRBV4-3|17|NA|TRBD2
TGCGCCAGCAGCCTGACCGCCGGGACTAGTTTTTACAATGAGCAGTTCTTC
CASSLTAGTSFYNEQFF
>TRBJ1-1|TRBV5-1|13|NA|NA
TGCGCCAGCAGCTTAGCAGGAAACACTGAAGCTTTCTTT
CASSLAGNTEAFF
>TRBJ1-2|TRBV9|12|NA|NA
TGTGCCAGCAGCGTACACGGAGGGGGCTACACCTTC
CASSVHGGGYTF
>TRBJ2-1|TRBV7-3|17|NA|TRBD2
TGTGCCAGCAGCCCATACCCCGGGACTAGCGGGGGAAATGAGCAGTTCTTC
CASSPYPGTSGGNEQFF
>TRBJ2-7|TRBV27|17|NA|TRBD1
TGTGCCAGCAGTCTCCGGACAGGTCAAAGTAGATTCTACGAGCAGTACTTC
CASSLRTGQSRFYEQYF
>TRBJ2-7|TRBV5-8|18|NA|NA
TGTGCCAGCAGCTCTCCGACCACCGACAGCATAAGTCGGTACGAGCAGTACTTC
CASSSPTTDSISRYEQYF
>TRBJ1-5|TRBV6-1|15|NA|NA
TGTGCCAGCAGTGACCCAGGTACCCCCAATCAGCCCCAGCATTTT
CASSDPGTPNQPQHF
>TRBJ2-3|TRBV15|15|NA|TRBD2
TGTGCCACCAGCATCGGGCGGGGGTCCACAGATACGCAGTATTTT
CATSIGRGSTDTQYF
>TRBJ2-3|TRBV5-4|14|few|NA
TGTGCCAGCAGCTTGGTGGGAGTTACAGATACGCAGTATTTT
CASSLVGVTDTQYF
>TRBJ2-5|TRBV11-3|14|NA|TRBD2
TGTGCCAGCAGCTTCGGGGGGGTTCAAGAGACCCAGTACTTC
CASSFGGVQETQYF
>TRBJ2-7|TRBV29-1|11|NA|NA
TGCAGCGTTGCCACAGGGTACGAGCAGTACTTC
CSVATGYEQYF
>TRBJ1-2|TRBV6-5|15|NA|NA
TGTGCCAGCAGCCCCGGGTGGGGAGCTAACTATGGCTACACCTTC
CASSPGWGANYGYTF
>TRBJ1-2|TRBV4-1|15|NA|TRBD1
TGCGCCAGCAGCCAGCCCGGGACAGGGTTTTATGGCTACACCTTC
CASSQPGTGFYGYTF
>TRBJ1-5|TRBV6-5|15|once|TRBD1
TGTGCCAGCACCCAGGGGGCTAATAGCAATCAGCCCCAGCATTTT
CASTQGANSNQPQHF
>TRBJ2-3|TRBV18|15|NA|NA
TGTGCCAGCTCACCACCCTCACAGAGCACAGATACGCAGTATTTT
CASSPPSQSTDTQYF
>TRBJ2-1|TRBV5-1|16|NA|NA
TGCGCCAGCAGCTTGGGTGGGGGGAATCGCTACAATGAGCAGTTCTTC
CASSLGGGNRYNEQFF
>TRBJ2-3|TRBV5-4|15|NA|NA
TGTGCCACCTCGGGGGCGGGGGATTCTGGGGATACGCAGTATTTT
CATSGAGDSGDTQYF
>TRBJ1-2|TRBV18|13|NA|TRBD1
TGTGCCAGCTCTCCGACAGGGCAGGACGGCTACACCTTC
CASSPTGQDGYTF
>TRBJ2-6|TRBV19|16|NA|NA
TGTGCCAGTAGTAGAGACAGTGGCCCTGGGGCCAACGTCCTGACTTTC
CASSRDSGPGANVLTF
>TRBJ1-5|TRBV6-2/TRBV6-3|16|NA|NA
TGTGCCAGCAGTTATATACAGGAATTCGGCAATCAGCCCCAGCATTTT
CASSYIQEFGNQPQHF
>TRBJ2-7|TRBV7-9|15|NA|NA
TGTGCCAGCAGCACCTCATTGGACGGAGGTTTGGAGCAGTACTTC
CASSTSLDGGLEQYF
>TRBJ2-3|TRBV7-2|17|few|TRBD2
TGTGCCAGCAGCTGGGAACGGACTAGCGAGAACACAGATACGCAGTATTTT
CASSWERTSENTDTQYF
>TRBJ2-5|TRBV20-1|11|NA|NA
TGCAGTGCTCCGGGGAGGCTGGCCCAGTACTTC
CSAPGRLAQYF
>TRBJ2-7|TRBV2|14|NA|NA
TGTGCCAGCAGTGACCCGACAGGCCCCTACGAGCAGTACTTC
CASSDPTGPYEQYF
>TRBJ2-3|TRBV7-9|17|NA|TRBD1
TGTGCCAGCAGCTCCAACAGGGGCTTCGCCGCCACAGATACGCAGTATTTT
CASSSNRGFAATDTQYF
>TRBJ1-5|TRBV25-1|15|NA|NA
TGTGCCAGCAGTGCCGGACAGCACCAAGGTCAGCCCCAGCATTTT
CASSAGQHQGQPQHF
>TRBJ2-3|TRBV11-2|16|NA|TRBD2
TGTGCCAGCAGCTCCGGGACTAGCGGGGGCACAGATACGCAGTATTTT
CASSSGTSGGTDTQYF
>TRBJ1-4|TRBV19|16|NA|NA
TGTGCCAGTAGTTTTGGAGGGTTTGGACGGCATGAAAAACTGTTTTTT
CASSFGGFGRHEKLFF
>TRBJ2-1|TRBV5-1|11|NA|NA
TGCGCCAGCAGGGGAGAGTACTTTAAGTTCTTC
CASRGEYFKFF
>TRBJ1-3|TRBV9|14|NA|NA
TGTGCCAGCAGCGTCTCAGGGGTTGGAAACACCATATATTTT
CASSVSGVGNTIYF
>TRBJ2-2|TRBV5-1|15|few|TRBD1
TGCGCCAGCAGCCGCCGACAGGGAAACACCGGGGAGCTGTTTTTT
CASSRRQGNTGELFF
>TRBJ2-2|TRBV27|17|NA|NA
TGTGCCAGCAGTTTCGATTTCGACAGGGAGGACACCGGGGAGCTGTTTTTT
CASSFDFDREDTGELFF
>TRBJ2-2|TRBV6-5|15|NA|TRBD1
TGTGCCAGCACCCCGGACAGGGCAGACACCGGGGAGCTGTTTTTT
CASTPDRADTGELFF
>TRBJ1-2|TRBV7-9|15|NA|TRBD1
TGTGCCAGCAGCTCCCGGACAGGGGGGAAGAGTGGCTACACCTTC
CASSSRTGGKSGYTF
>TRBJ1-1|TRBV18|14|few|NA
TGTGCCAGCTCACCGCTATCAACGAACACTGAAGCTTTCTTT
CASSPLSTNTEAFF
>TRBJ1-1|TRBV20-1|11|NA|NA
TGCAGTGCTAGAGAAGACAGAGAAGCTTTCTTT
CSAREDREAFF
>TRBJ2-1|TRBV29-1|12|NA|TRBD2
TGCAGCGTTCCAAGTACTAGCGCTGAGCAGTTCTTC
CSVPSTSAEQFF
>TRBJ1-1|TRBV4-3|14|NA|TRBD1
TGCGCCAGCAGCCACATAGGACAGGGCACTGAAGCTTTCTTT
CASSHIGQGTEAFF
>TRBJ1-5|TRBV4-1|16|NA|NA
TGCGCCAGCAGCCTCTCACAGGGATTTGGCAATCAGCCCCAGCATTTT
CASSLSQGFGNQPQHF
>TRBJ1-5|TRBV2|14|NA|NA
TGTGCCAGCAGTGAAGTCGGAGCATATCAGCCCCAGCATTTT
CASSEVGAYQPQHF
>TRBJ2-7|TRBV4-1|17|NA|NA
TGCGCCAGCAGCCTATCCACCGTCGAACAGTCACTCTACGAGCAGTACTTC
CASSLSTVEQSLYEQYF
>TRBJ1-4|TRBV29-1|14|NA|TRBD1
TGCAGCGTTAAGGGGGACAGGGTTGGTGAAAAACTGTTTTTT
CSVKGDRVGEKLFF
>TRBJ2-1|TRBV19|15|few|TRBD1
TGTGCCAGTTCCCCTCCGACAGGGGAGGAAAATGAGCAGTTCTTC
CASSPPTGEENEQFF
>TRBJ1-5|TRBV7-8|12|NA|NA
TGTGCCAGCAGCTTAAGCGCAGTCCCCCAGCATTTT
CASSLSAVPQHF
>TRBJ2-7|TRBV7-2|14|NA|TRBD1
TGTGCCAGCAGCTGGCGGACAGGATCCTACGAGCAGTACTTC
CASSWRTGSYEQYF
>TRBJ2-1|TRBV5-1|16|NA|TRBD1
TGCGCCAGCAGCTTGGAGGCAGGGGGCTCCTACAATGAGCAGTTCTTC
CASSLEAGGSYNEQFF
>TRBJ2-5|TRBV5-6|16|NA|TRBD1
TGTGCCAGCAGCTTGGTAGTTACAGGGGGTTTTGAGACCCAGTACTTC
CASSLVVTGGFETQYF